The 14 T cell receptor beta chains below were found in one sample sequenced in a study of T cells after yellow fever vaccination. TCRdb re-derived calls from the 5' RACE reads in MiXCR, one entry per CDR3 protein. The top ten clones hold over 0.65% of a sample with under 300,000 distinct CDR3 sequences, around 7% of them seen once. The sequenced sample was CD4+ T cells sorted from PBMCs, obtained 15 days after the yellow fever booster vaccination. The receptor source for this set is a man aged 25-45 years who received the YFV17D yellow fever vaccine.

Of note for this clonotype: A single base is all that separates this from a far larger clone, so a read error is likely. In DNA form, the CDR3 reads TGTGCCAGCAGCTTAGAAGAGGCCCAGTACTTC. It encodes CASSLEEAQYF. V gene TRBV7-6 combines with J gene TRBJ2-5, with no clear D. Germline V gives CDR1 SGHVS, CDR2 FNYEAQ. The length of the CDR3 is 11 residues.

The chain couples TRBV12-3 or TRBV12-4 to TRBJ2-7, with TRBD1 matching over 10 bases. The length of the CDR3 is 14 residues. The V segment lost 6 bases and the J segment 1 base; nucleotides outside the gene matches: 3. The CDR3 loop is CASRPGQGSYEQYF. DNA of the CDR3: TGTGCCAGCAGGCCGGGACAGGGGTCCTACGAGCAGTACTTC.

The chain combines TRBV6-5 with TRBJ2-7, with 11 bases lining up with TRBD2. Germline lookup yields CDR1 MNHEY and CDR2 SVGAGI. V was clipped by 3 bases and J by 3 bases; unmatched bases: 1. CDR3 length: 14 amino acids. DNA of the CDR3: TGTGCCAGCAGTTATAGCGGGAGGGGCTACGAGCAGTACTTC. It encodes CASSYSGRGYEQYF.

The rearrangement uses TRBV27 and TRBJ1-2; D is ambiguous. The germline V gene has CDR1 MNHEY and CDR2 SMNVEV (reference sequence). The V gene lost 6 bases and the J gene lost 8 bases, with 22 bases spanning the gap. This CDR3 region has 15 residues. CDR3 nucleotide sequence: TGTGCCAGCAGCCGCGGGGTGGTTGCCGGAGGCGGCTACACCTTC. This codes for CASSRGVVAGGGYTF.

The chain employs TRBV2 and TRBJ2-7, with 10 bases aligning to TRBD1. The germline V gene has CDR1 SNHLY and CDR2 FYNNEI. The CDR3 runs to 13 residues. The ends lost 6 bases at V and 3 bases at J; junction bases unmatched: 2. The CDR3 here is CASRWTGGYEQYF. The CDR3 bases are TGTGCCAGCAGGTGGACAGGGGGCTACGAGCAGTACTTC.

This clonotype was counted between two and nine times. The V call is TRBV7-2, the J call TRBJ2-1; D not certain. The CDR3 covers 16 residues. V was pared by 4 bases and J by 0 bases, with 13 bases between. CDR1 SGHTA and CDR2 FQGNSA come from the germline V gene. CDR3 sequence: CASSSWLVSSYNEQFF. The CDR3 bases are TGTGCCAGCAGCTCTTGGCTTGTCAGCTCCTACAATGAGCAGTTCTTC.

This clonotype appeared a few times. The chain links TRBV6-1 to TRBJ2-7; no clear D. This CDR3 is 14 amino acids long. Germline V CDR1 and CDR2: MNHNS, SASEGT. Deletions cut 4 bases from V and 0 bases from J, with 10 bases between. This CDR3 is CASSVGGDSYEQYF. CDR3 sequence (DNA): TGTGCCAGCAGTGTGGGTGGGGACTCCTACGAGCAGTACTTC.

Only a few counts were recorded for this clonotype. A much bigger clone sits one base away, suggesting this may be a read error. The chain joins TRBV7-2 to TRBJ2-5, with no clear D. CDR3 length: 13 amino acids. The V gene's germline CDR1 is SGHTA and CDR2 FQGNSA. The V end lost 0 bases, the J end lost 5 bases, and 7 bases lay between the germline ends. Written as DNA, the CDR3 is TGTGCCAGCAGCTTAGCGGTCCACGAGACCCAGTACTTC. Amino acids: CASSLAVHETQYF.

The chain recombines TRBV5-1 with TRBJ2-5; TRBD2 agrees at 8 bases. Germline V lookup: CDR1 SGHRS, CDR2 YFSETQ. This CDR3 has 13 amino acids. The V gene end was trimmed by 4 bases and the J gene end by 5 bases; junction bases not matched to a gene: 4. CDR3 residues: CASSPGGAETQYF. Written as DNA, the CDR3 is TGCGCCAGCAGCCCCGGGGGGGCGGAGACCCAGTACTTC.

The gene calls are TRBV20-1 and TRBJ2-1, with D perhaps TRBD2 (5 bases). Trimming took 8 bases from V and 8 from J, leaving 16 bases between them. This CDR3 is 12 amino acids long. Germline CDR1 is DFQATT and CDR2 is SNEGSKA (reference sequence). The CDR3 DNA sequence: TGCAGTCCGAGGCTGAGCGGATATGAGCAGTTCTTC. Translating gives CSPRLSGYEQFF.

Many counts were recorded for this clonotype. The chain employs TRBV5-6 and TRBJ2-2; 8 nucleotides agree with TRBD2. The trim removed 1 base at V and 3 bases at J, leaving 2 bases unmatched. The germline V gene has CDR1 SGHDT and CDR2 YYEEEE. The CDR3 runs to 15 residues. The DNA for the CDR3 is TGTGCCAGCAGCTTGTCGGGGGGGGACACCGGGGAGCTGTTTTTT. This translates into CASSLSGGDTGELFF.

The sample holds a few counts of this clonotype. V and J are TRBV7-2 and TRBJ2-1, with D uncertain. V dropped 4 bases and J dropped 8 bases, with 12 bases sitting between them. The CDR3 sequence is 13 residues long. CDR1 is SGHTA and CDR2 is FQGNSA in the germline V gene. CDR3 DNA: TGTGCCAGCAGCTCTTTTAGTGGCGATGAGCAGTTCTTC. It translates to CASSSFSGDEQFF.

In its sample, this clonotype was seen many times. The V and J genes are TRBV5-1 and TRBJ2-5; a weak D match, TRBD2 (5 bases). CDR1 and CDR2 (germline): SGHRS, YFSETQ. V shed 0 bases and J shed 3 bases, with 9 bases lying between them. The CDR3 is 14 amino acids. CDR3 nucleotide sequence: TGCGCCAGCAGCTTGGGGTCAGCGGAAGAGACCCAGTACTTC. It translates to CASSLGSAEETQYF.

This sequence joins TRBV20-1 and TRBJ2-5; D gene unclear. Trimming removed 6 bases from V and 2 bases from J, with 10 bases in between. Germline values: CDR1 DFQATT, CDR2 SNEGSKA (reference sequence). The CDR3 is 12 amino acids. The CDR3, as DNA: TGCAGTGCGAGGATGCTACAAGAGACCCAGTACTTC. Translation: CSARMLQETQYF.